A single sample gave rise to the 2 T cell receptor beta chains below, sequenced in a study of T-cell reconstitution after alpha-beta-depleted transplantation in children. During its preparation, the TCRbeta library received unique molecular identifiers. TCRdb re-derived calls from the PCR reads in MiXCR, one entry per CDR3 protein. The top ten hold about 4.2% of the sample, which has approximately 590,000 distinct CDR3 sequences, over 9.5% seen once. Sequences were derived from PBMCs from the stem cell graft donor, sampled from the stem cell graft. Receptors originate from a human donor who donated a stem cell graft to a child with acute myeloid leukemia.

V gene TRBV7-9 combines with J gene TRBJ1-4, with 9 nucleotides matching TRBD1. V trimming: 4 bases; J trimming: 4 bases; junction bases outside the gene matches: 7. There are 16 residues in the CDR3. Germline V gene data show CDR1 as SEHNR and CDR2 as FQNEAQ (reference sequence). The CDR3 bases are TGTGCCAGCAGCTCGAGACAGGGGGATATTAATGAAAAACTGTTTTTT. Residues: CASSSRQGDINEKLFF.

J is TRBJ2-4 and V is TRBV20-1, with D uncertain. This CDR3 region has 15 residues. Trimming took off 8 bases at V and 3 bases at J, with 20 bases between the two ends. Germline V gene data show CDR1 as DFQATT and CDR2 as SNEGSKA (reference sequence). CDR3 amino acids: CSPSYALLGKNIQYF. The CDR3 DNA follows: TGCAGTCCCAGCTACGCGCTTTTAGGCAAAAACATTCAGTACTTC.